Presented here are 10 T cell receptor beta chains from one specimen sequenced in a study of blood T cell repertoires in COVID-19. TCRdb's table, derived via immunoSEQ multiplex PCR, lists solely in-frame clones and lacks some. The table lists approximately 180,000 clones, approximately 83% of them singletons, with approximately 10% in the top ten. The material sequenced was peripheral blood. Receptors were obtained from a human donor with active or convalescent COVID-19. The donor label of this sample is uncertain.

As DNA, the CDR3 is TGTGCCTGGAGTGAGGGGGTAACTAATGAAAAACTGTTTTTT. This encodes CAWSEGVTNEKLFF. V usage is TRBV30 and J usage is TRBJ1-4, with D possibly matching TRBD1 (6 bases). The CDR3 runs to 14 residues. Trimming left V 1 base short and J 1 base short, with 7 bases between. Germline V lookup: CDR1 GTSNPN, CDR2 SVGIG (reference sequence).

The chain links TRBV7-3 to TRBJ2-6, with D possibly TRBD2 on 5 matching bases. The CDR3 runs to 18 residues. Trimming removed 2 bases at V and 0 bases at J, with 14 bases between. The V gene's germline CDR1 is SGHTA and CDR2 FQGTGA. The DNA for the CDR3 is TGTGCCAGCAGCTTAGGTGGTGGGAGTCTCTCTGGGGCCAACGTCCTGACTTTC. Amino acids: CASSLGGGSLSGANVLTF. Together with reference TRBV7-3 and TRBJ2-6, the CDR3 gives the full variable domain: GAGVSQTPSNKVTEKGKYVELRCDPISGHTALYWYRQSLGQGPEFLIYFQGTGAADDSGLPNDRFFAVRPEGSVSTLKIQRTERGDSAVYLCASSLGGGSLSGANVLTFGAGSRLTVL.

The V gene is TRBV7-9, the J gene TRBJ1-2, with a weak D call TRBD1 (5 bases). V lost 8 bases and J 7 bases, leaving 17 bases between the germline ends. The CDR3 loop spans 13 amino acids. Germline V gene sequence: CDR1 SEHNR, CDR2 FQNEAQ (reference sequence). The CDR3 sequence is CASSYIQASGYTF. In nucleotides, the CDR3 is TGTGCCAGCTCCTATATACAGGCCAGTGGCTACACCTTC.

The chain is built from TRBV5-4 and TRBJ2-3; 13 bases agree with TRBD2. The CDR3 length is 15 residues. V shed 0 bases, J shed 5 bases, and the junction held 0 bases outside the gene matches. Germline V lookup: CDR1 SGHNT, CDR2 YYREEE (reference sequence). CDR3 DNA: TGTGCCAGCAGCTTGGGACTAGCGGGGGGAGATACGCAGTATTTT. Translation: CASSLGLAGGDTQYF.

This clone was detected once. Written as DNA, the CDR3 is TGTGCCAGCAGTTCCCCAGGGTTCTACACCTTC. The encoded protein is CASSSPGFYTF. The chain recombines TRBV6-2 or TRBV6-3 with TRBJ1-2; maybe TRBD1 (5 bases). Trimming removed 4 bases at V and 10 bases at J, with 10 bases between. CDR1 MNHEY and CDR2 SVGEGT come from the germline V gene. CDR3 size: 11 residues.

V and J are TRBV11-2 and TRBJ2-7; maybe TRBD2 (6 bases). V was cut by 0 bases and J by 9 bases, with 9 bases left in between. From germline, CDR1 is SGHAT and CDR2 FQNNGV. The CDR3 is 12 residues long. The DNA for the CDR3 is TGTGCCAGCAGCTTAGATTGGGGGGTGCAGTACTTC. It encodes CASSLDWGVQYF.

The chain combines TRBV27 with TRBJ2-2, with 8 bases matching TRBD2. CDR3 length: 19 amino acids. V was pared by 8 bases and J by 2 bases, with 19 bases of the junction left unmatched. Germline values: CDR1 MNHEY, CDR2 SMNVEV (reference sequence). CDR3 loop: CASGPGGAGLAGNTGELFF. CDR3 nucleotide sequence: TGTGCCAGCGGCCCAGGAGGGGCGGGGCTAGCGGGTAACACCGGGGAGCTGTTTTTT.

The chain couples TRBV2 to TRBJ2-3, with 13 bases that match TRBD2. Germline loops: CDR1 SNHLY, CDR2 FYNNEI. The CDR3 loop spans 17 amino acids. Trimming removed 3 bases from V and 1 base from J; junction bases left unmatched: 4. CDR3 coding DNA: TGTGCCAGCAGTGAGGAGGGACTAGCGGGACGCACAGATACGCAGTATTTT. It encodes CASSEEGLAGRTDTQYF.

This clone was recorded only once. This chain joins TRBV7-2 and TRBJ1-4, with unresolved D. Trimming removed 5 bases at V and 8 bases at J, with 21 bases between. Germline V gene data show CDR1 as SGHTA and CDR2 as FQGNSA. This CDR3 comprises 16 residues. The CDR3: CASSPRTVSNSEKLFF. CDR3 nucleotide sequence: TGTGCCAGCAGCCCGCGGACTGTATCCAATTCGGAAAAACTGTTTTTT.

This clone was seen just once. The rearrangement joins TRBV6-5 to TRBJ1-2; 7 nucleotides align to TRBD1. Per germline, CDR1 MNHEY and CDR2 SVGAGI. The J segment lost 4 bases and the V segment lost 4 bases, leaving 9 bases of the junction unmatched. CDR3 length: 15 residues. Here the CDR3 DNA reads TGTGCCAGCAGTTCTACAGGGGAGGTCGGCTATGGCTACACCTTC. It codes for CASSSTGEVGYGYTF.